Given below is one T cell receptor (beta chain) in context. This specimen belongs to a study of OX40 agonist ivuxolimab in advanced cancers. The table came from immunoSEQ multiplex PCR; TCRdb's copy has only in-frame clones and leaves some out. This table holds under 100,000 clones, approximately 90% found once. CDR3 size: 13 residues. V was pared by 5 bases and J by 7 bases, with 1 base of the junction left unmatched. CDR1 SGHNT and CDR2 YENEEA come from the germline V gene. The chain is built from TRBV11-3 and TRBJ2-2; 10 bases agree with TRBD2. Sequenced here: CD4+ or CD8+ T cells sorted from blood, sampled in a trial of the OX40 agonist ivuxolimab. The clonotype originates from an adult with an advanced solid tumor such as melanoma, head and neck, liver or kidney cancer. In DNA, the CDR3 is TGTGCCAGCAGCCGACTAGCGGGCGGGGAGCTGTTTTTT. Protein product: CASSRLAGGELFF. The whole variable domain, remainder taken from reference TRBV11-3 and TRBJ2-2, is EAGVVQSPRYKIIEKKQPVAFWCNPISGHNTLYWYLQNLGQGPELLIRYENEEAVDDSQLPKDRFSAERLKGVDSTLKIQPAELGDSAVYLCASSRLAGGELFFGEGSRLTVL.